This T cell receptor beta chain came from a study of post-analysis software for immune sequencing data (dated by TCRdb to 2014 to 2015). About the full investigation: The recorded disease courses included relapsing-remitting, secondary progressive and progressive-relapsing multiple sclerosis, and some patients had no subtype annotation. A subset of samples was prepared in parallel using single-end sample barcoding, then pooled and co-amplified after Illumina adapter ligation. The patient repertoires were set against about 10 previously published healthy control repertoires from donors whose ages ranged from roughly 6 to 27 years. General findings and caveats noted by the study authors: Significantly lower normalized Chao1 diversity was found in multiple sclerosis patients than in controls, suggesting substantial peripheral T-cell clonal expansion. Significantly higher frequencies in patients than in controls were found for five TRBV segments, including TRBV5-6, TRBV5-1 and TRBV20-1. The multiple sclerosis patient group was slightly younger than the control group. Direct clustering with F measure showed strong co-clustering of samples prepared in the same batch, prompting a batch-effect correction.

This clonotype has just a few counts. No antigen is known for it. No qualities accompany the bases; no much larger clone lies one base away. To demonstrate the VDJtools post-analysis software, the study profiled TCR beta repertoires from the peripheral blood of about a dozen young patients with multiple sclerosis. Multiple sclerosis patients were children and adolescents aged roughly 6 to 16 years. Based on the germline V gene, the CDR1 and CDR2 sequences are MNHEY and SVGAGI. Its CDR3 holds 16 amino acids, cysteine through phenylalanine. The DNA shown is the 48-base CDR3, in frame from base 1. Trimming at the junction amounts to 8 bases on V and 5 bases on J, and the germline ends lie 24 bases apart. Libraries were constructed by PCR. Sequenced using an Illumina HiSeq 2500. To reduce PCR and sequencing biases, unique molecular identifiers were incorporated into the TCR beta cDNA libraries. Roughly 0.5 million cDNA molecules were obtained per 1 to 10 million input T cells, so each molecule approximated one T cell. Patient libraries were prepared and sequenced with the same protocol used for the earlier healthy control dataset. Samples belonging to the same batch were prepared together, multiplexed and sequenced on a shared HiSeq lane. The paper's processing steps were these. MIGEC was used to process the raw barcoded reads, and molecular identifier groups with only a single read were discarded before consensus assembly and CDR3 extraction. Clonotype tables were post-analysed with VDJtools, normalizing diversity by down-sampling all datasets to the smallest sample size. In repertoire overlap clustering, CDR3 amino acid sequences, but not nucleotide sequences, were matched to correct batch-related cross-sample contamination. TCRdb took the public reads, trimmed them with fastp at Q25, ran MiXCR for clone calling and kept in-frame beta chains. CDR3 protein sequences are deduplicated, and each keeps its most common genes and DNA. Here the V and J calls rest on TCRdb's processing, not on the authors' analysis. The sample table records 700,000 to 900,000 distinct CDR3 sequences; 35% to 55% of these occur just once. In total, the top ten clones hold 4.9% of the sample.

The V gene is TRBV6-5 and the J gene is TRBJ2-5; the D call could be TRBD1 or TRBD2, with each sharing 5 bases. Material: blood. The TCR sequence derives from a girl under 18 with multiple sclerosis. The DNA is as follows: TGTGCCAGCGGCCCCGACCGCCGGGACGTCTGGGAGACCCAGTACTTC. Its product reads: CASGPDRRDVWETQYF.